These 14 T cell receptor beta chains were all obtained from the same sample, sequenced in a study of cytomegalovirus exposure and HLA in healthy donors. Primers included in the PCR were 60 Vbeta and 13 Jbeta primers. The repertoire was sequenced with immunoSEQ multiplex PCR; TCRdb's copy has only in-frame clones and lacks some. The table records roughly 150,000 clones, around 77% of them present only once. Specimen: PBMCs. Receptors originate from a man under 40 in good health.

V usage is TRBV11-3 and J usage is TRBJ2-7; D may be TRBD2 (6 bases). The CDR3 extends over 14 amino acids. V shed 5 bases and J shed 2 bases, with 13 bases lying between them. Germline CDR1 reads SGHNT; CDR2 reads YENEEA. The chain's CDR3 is CASSLGGSPYEQYF. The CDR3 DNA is TGTGCCAGCAGCCTCGGGGGTAGCCCCTACGAGCAGTACTTC.

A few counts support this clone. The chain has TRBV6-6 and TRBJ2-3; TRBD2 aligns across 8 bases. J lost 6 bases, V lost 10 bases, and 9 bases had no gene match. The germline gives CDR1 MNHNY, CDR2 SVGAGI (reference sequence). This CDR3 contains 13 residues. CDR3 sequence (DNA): TGTGCCATGGCGGGGGGAGCTGGGGATACGCAGTATTTT. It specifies CAMAGGAGDTQYF.

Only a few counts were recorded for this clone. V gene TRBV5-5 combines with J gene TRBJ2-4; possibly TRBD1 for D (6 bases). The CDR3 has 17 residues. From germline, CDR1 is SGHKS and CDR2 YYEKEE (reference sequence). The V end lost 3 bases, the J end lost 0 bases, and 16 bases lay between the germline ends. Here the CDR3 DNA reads TGTGCCAGCAGCTCCCTTCCCGGGACACTAGCCAAAAACATTCAGTACTTC. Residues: CASSSLPGTLAKNIQYF.

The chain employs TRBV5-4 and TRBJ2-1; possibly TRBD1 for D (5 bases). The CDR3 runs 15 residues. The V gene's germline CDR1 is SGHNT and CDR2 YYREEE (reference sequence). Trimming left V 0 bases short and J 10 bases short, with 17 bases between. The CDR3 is CASSLGWGGTREQFF. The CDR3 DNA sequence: TGTGCCAGCAGCTTGGGGTGGGGCGGTACAAGGGAGCAGTTCTTC.

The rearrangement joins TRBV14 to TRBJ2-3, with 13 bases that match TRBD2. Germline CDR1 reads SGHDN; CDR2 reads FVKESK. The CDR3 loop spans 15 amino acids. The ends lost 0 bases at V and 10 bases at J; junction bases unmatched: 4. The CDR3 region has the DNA TGTGCCAGCAGCCAAGATCGGACTAGCGGGAGTCCGCAGTATTTT. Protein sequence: CASSQDRTSGSPQYF.

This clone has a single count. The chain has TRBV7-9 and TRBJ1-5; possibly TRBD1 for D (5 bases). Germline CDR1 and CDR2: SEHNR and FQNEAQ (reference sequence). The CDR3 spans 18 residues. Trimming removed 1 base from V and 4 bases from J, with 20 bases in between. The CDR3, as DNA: TGTGCCAGCAGCTTAGGGGGCGGGGCAGACGCTCGGAATCAGCCCCAGCATTTT. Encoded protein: CASSLGGGADARNQPQHF. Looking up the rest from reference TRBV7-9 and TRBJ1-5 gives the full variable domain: DTGVSQNPRHKITKRGQNVTFRCDPISEHNRLYWYRQTLGQGPEFLTYFQNEAQLEKSRLLSDRFSAERPKGSFSTLEIQRTEQGDSAMYLCASSLGGGADARNQPQHFGDGTRLSIL.

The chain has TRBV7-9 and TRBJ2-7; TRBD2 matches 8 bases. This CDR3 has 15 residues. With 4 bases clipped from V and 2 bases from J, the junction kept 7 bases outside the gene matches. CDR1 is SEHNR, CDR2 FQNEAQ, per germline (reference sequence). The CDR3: CASSSPGGGTYEQYF. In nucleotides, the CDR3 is TGTGCCAGCAGCTCCCCCGGGGGGGGCACCTACGAGCAGTACTTC.

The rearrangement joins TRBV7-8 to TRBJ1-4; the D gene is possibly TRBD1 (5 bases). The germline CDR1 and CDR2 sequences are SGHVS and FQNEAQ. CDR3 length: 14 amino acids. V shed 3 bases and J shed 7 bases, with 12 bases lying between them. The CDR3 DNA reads TGTGCCAGCAGCTTTCCAGGGTCTGGTGAAAAACTGTTTTTT. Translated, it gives CASSFPGSGEKLFF.

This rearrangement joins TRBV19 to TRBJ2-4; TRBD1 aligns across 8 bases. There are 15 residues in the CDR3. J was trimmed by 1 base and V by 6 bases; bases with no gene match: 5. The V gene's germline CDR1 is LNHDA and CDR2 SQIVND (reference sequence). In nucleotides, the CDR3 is TGTGCCAGTAGGGACAGGGTTACGGCCAAAAACATTCAGTACTTC. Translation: CASRDRVTAKNIQYF.

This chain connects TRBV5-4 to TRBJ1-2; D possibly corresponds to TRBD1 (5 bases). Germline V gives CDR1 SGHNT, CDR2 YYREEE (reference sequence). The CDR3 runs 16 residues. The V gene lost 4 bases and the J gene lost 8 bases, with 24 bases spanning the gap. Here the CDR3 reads CASSRFGQGRGWGYTF. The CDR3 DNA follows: TGTGCCAGCAGCCGGTTTGGCCAGGGTCGGGGGTGGGGCTACACCTTC.

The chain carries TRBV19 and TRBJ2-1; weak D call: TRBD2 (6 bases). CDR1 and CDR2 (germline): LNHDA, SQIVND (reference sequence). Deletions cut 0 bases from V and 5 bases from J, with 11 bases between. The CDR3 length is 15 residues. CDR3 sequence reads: CASSIEEGWDNEQFF. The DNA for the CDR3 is TGTGCCAGTAGTATAGAGGAGGGCTGGGACAATGAGCAGTTCTTC.

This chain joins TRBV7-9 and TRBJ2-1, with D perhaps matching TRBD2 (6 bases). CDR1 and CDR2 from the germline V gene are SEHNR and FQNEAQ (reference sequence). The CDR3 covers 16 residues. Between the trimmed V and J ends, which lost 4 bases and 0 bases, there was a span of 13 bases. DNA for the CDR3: TGTGCCAGCAGCTCCCTGGCAGCGGGCTCCTACAATGAGCAGTTCTTC. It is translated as CASSSLAAGSYNEQFF.

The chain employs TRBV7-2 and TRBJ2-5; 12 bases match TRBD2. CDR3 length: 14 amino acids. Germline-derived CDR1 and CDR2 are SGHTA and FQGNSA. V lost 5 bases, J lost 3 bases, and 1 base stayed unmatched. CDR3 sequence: CASSRTSGEETQYF. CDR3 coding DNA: TGTGCCAGCAGCAGGACTAGCGGGGAAGAGACCCAGTACTTC.

The CDR3 coding sequence is TGTGCCAGCAGCTTCGGACAGGGTGACTATGGCTACACCTTC. Its protein is CASSFGQGDYGYTF. The rearrangement joins TRBV7-2 to TRBJ1-2, with 8 nucleotides matching TRBD1. Per germline, CDR1 SGHTA and CDR2 FQGNSA. There are 14 residues in the CDR3. V trimming: 3 bases; J trimming: 3 bases; junction bases outside the gene matches: 3.